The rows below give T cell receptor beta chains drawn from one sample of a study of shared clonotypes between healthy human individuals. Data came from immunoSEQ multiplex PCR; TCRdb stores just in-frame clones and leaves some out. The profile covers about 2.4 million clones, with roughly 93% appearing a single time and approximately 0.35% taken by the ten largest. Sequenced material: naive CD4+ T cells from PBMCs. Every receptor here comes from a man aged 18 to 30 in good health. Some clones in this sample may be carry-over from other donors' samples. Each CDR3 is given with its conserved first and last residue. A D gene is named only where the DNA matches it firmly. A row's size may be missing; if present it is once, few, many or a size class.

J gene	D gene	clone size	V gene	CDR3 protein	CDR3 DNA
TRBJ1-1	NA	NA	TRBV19	CASSYLGEGRRMNTEAFF	TGTGCCAGTAGTTATCTGGGAGAGGGCAGACGCATGAACACTGAAGCTTTCTTT
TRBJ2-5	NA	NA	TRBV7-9	CASSALRREQYF	TGTGCCAGCAGCGCTCTGCGTCGGGAGCAGTACTTC
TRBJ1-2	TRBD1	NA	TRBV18	CASSLGTGGEGGYTF	TGTGCCAGCTCTCTGGGGACAGGGGGCGAAGGTGGCTACACCTTC
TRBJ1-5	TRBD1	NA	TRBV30	CAWSGGQGALSQPQHF	TGTGCCTGGAGTGGGGGACAGGGGGCGCTTAGTCAGCCCCAGCATTTT
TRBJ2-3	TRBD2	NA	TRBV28	CASSSLAGGKTDTQYF	TGTGCCAGCAGTTCTCTAGCGGGAGGCAAAACAGATACGCAGTATTTT
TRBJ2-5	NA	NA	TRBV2	CASLDRQETQYF	TGTGCCAGCTTAGACAGACAAGAGACCCAGTACTTC
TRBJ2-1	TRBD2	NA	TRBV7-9	CASSLVAGVFHEQFF	TGTGCCAGCAGCTTGGTAGCGGGAGTTTTCCATGAGCAGTTCTTC
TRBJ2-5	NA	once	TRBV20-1	CSARVETQYF	TGCAGTGCTAGAGTTGAGACCCAGTACTTC
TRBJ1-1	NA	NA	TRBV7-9	CASSFGQGSATEAFF	TGTGCCAGCAGCTTCGGGCAGGGGTCGGCCACTGAAGCTTTCTTT
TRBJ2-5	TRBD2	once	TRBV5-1	CASSLEGLAGAGETQYF	TGCGCCAGCAGCCTAGAGGGTCTAGCGGGAGCCGGAGAGACCCAGTACTTC
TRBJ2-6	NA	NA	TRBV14	CASSQVGSVLTF	TGTGCCAGCAGCCAAGTAGGGAGCGTCCTGACTTTC
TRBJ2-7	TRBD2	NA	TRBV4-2	CASSQALGRGGTSGGQQYF	TGTGCCAGCAGCCAGGCCCTGGGCAGGGGAGGGACTAGCGGGGGGCAGCAGTACTTC
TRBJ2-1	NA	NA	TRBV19	CASSHQGIYEQFF	TGTGCCAGTAGTCATCAGGGAATTTATGAGCAGTTCTTC
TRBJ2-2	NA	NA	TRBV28	CASGIGTGELFF	TGTGCCAGCGGCATTGGCACCGGGGAGCTGTTTTTT
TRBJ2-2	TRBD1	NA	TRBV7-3	CASSFGQANTGELFF	TGTGCCAGCAGCTTCGGACAGGCGAACACCGGGGAGCTGTTTTTT
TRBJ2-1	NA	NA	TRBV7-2	CASSLVAIAYNEQFF	TGTGCCAGCAGCTTAGTAGCCATCGCCTACAATGAGCAGTTCTTC
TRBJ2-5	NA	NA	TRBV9	CASSVDGGRETQYF	TGTGCCAGCAGCGTAGATGGGGGCAGGGAGACCCAGTACTTC
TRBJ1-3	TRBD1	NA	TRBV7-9	CASSLTGIGNTIYF	TGTGCCAGCAGCTTGACAGGGATCGGAAACACCATATATTTT
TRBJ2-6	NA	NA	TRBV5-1	CASSLDRVSGANVLTF	TGCGCCAGCAGCTTGGACAGGGTATCTGGGGCCAACGTCCTGACTTTC
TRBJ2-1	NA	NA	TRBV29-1	CSVDSQIDEQFF	TGCAGCGTTGACTCCCAGATCGATGAGCAGTTCTTC
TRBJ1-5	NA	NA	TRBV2	CASSRDTNQPQHF	TGTGCCAGCAGCCGGGACACGAATCAGCCCCAGCATTTT
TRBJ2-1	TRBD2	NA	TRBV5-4	CASSPRTSGRNNEQFF	TGTGCCAGCAGCCCTCGGACTAGCGGGAGGAACAATGAGCAGTTCTTC
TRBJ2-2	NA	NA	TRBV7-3	CATQGGANTGELFF	TGTGCCACCCAGGGGGGAGCGAACACCGGGGAGCTGTTTTTT
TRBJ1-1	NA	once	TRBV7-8	CASSFQGKNTEAFF	TGTGCCAGCAGCTTCCAGGGGAAGAACACTGAAGCTTTCTTT
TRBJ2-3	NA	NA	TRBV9	CASSQGGVPDTQYF	TGTGCCAGCAGCCAGGGTGGGGTTCCAGATACGCAGTATTTT
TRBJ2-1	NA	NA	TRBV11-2	CASSPILSLGVGEQFF	TGTGCCAGCAGCCCAATTTTAAGCCTTGGGGTCGGGGAGCAGTTCTTC
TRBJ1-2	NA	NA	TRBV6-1	CASSAETSNYGYTF	TGTGCCAGCAGCGCCGAGACAAGCAACTATGGCTACACCTTC
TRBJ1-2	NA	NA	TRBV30	CAWNEVYGYTF	TGTGCCTGGAACGAGGTCTATGGCTACACCTTC
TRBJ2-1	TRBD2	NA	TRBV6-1	CASSARLAGGANEQFF	TGTGCCAGCAGTGCCCGCCTCGCGGGAGGGGCCAATGAGCAGTTCTTC
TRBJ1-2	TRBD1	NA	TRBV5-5	CASSAGQGANYGYTF	TGTGCCAGCAGCGCCGGACAGGGAGCAAACTATGGCTACACCTTC
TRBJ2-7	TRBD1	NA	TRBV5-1	CASSLTTGSLTYEQYF	TGCGCCAGCAGCTTGACGACAGGGAGTTTGACCTACGAGCAGTACTTC
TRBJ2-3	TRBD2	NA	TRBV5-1	CASSSLRGLAGERADTQYF	TGCGCCAGCAGCTCCTTACGGGGGCTAGCGGGAGAGAGAGCAGATACGCAGTATTTT
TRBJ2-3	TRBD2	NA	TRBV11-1	CASSPGLAKTDTQYF	TGTGCCAGCAGCCCGGGACTAGCGAAAACAGATACGCAGTATTTT
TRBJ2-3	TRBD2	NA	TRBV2	CASSEVGLAGSSDTQYF	TGTGCCAGCAGTGAAGTAGGGCTAGCGGGCAGCTCAGATACGCAGTATTTT
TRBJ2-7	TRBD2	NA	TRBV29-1	CSVVRGVLAGAAYEQYF	TGCAGCGTTGTGCGGGGGGTATTGGCGGGAGCTGCCTACGAGCAGTACTTC
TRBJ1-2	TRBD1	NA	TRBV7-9	CASSSNNRGNSNYGYTF	TGTGCCAGCAGCTCGAATAACAGGGGAAACTCCAACTATGGCTACACCTTC
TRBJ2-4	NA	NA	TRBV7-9	CASSPAPLAKNIQYF	TGTGCCAGCAGCCCGGCCCCTCTAGCCAAAAACATTCAGTACTTC
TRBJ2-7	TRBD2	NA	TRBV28	CASSNGLAGGPDEQYF	TGTGCCAGCAGTAATGGACTAGCGGGAGGGCCTGACGAGCAGTACTTC
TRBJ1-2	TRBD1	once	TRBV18	CASSPRTGNDDGYTF	TGTGCCAGCTCACCACGGACAGGGAATGACGATGGCTACACCTTC
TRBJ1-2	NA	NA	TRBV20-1	CSANRVGRYTF	TGCAGTGCTAACAGGGTTGGACGCTACACCTTC
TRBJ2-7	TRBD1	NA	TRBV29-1	CSAQRDRAYEQYF	TGCAGCGCCCAGAGGGACAGAGCCTACGAGCAGTACTTC